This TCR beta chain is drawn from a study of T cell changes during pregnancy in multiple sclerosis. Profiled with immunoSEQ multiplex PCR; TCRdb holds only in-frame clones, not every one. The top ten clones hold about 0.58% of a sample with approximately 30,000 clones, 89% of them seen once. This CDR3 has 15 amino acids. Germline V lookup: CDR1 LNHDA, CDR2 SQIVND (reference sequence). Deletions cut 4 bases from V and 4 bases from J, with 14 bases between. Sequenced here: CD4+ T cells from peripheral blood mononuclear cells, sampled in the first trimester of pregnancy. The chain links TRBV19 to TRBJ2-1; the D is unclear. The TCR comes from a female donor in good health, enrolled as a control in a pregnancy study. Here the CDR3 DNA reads TGTGCCAGTAGTAGTTATACGGGTCATTACAATGAGCAGTTCTTC. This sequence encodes CASSSYTGHYNEQFF.